Here is one T cell receptor beta chain with its context. Antigen unknown. Per germline, CDR1 GTSNPN and CDR2 SVGIG (reference sequence). This CDR3 region has 16 residues. The V gene lost 2 bases and the J gene lost 0 bases, with 16 bases spanning the gap. This entry is derived from a study of cytomegalovirus exposure and HLA in healthy donors. General study findings and limits: Three CMV-associated chains were confirmed in vitro to be specific for CMV antigens. Highly shared variants forming one cluster were likely a sequencing artifact. Previously analyzed data showed that most TCR beta V segments were productive at a frequency of about 87% or about 30%. HLA allele associations emerged for about 18,000 TCR beta sequences in a later analysis, at 0.05 false discovery rate.

Vbeta (60) and Jbeta (13) primers were used in the PCR. Produced via immunoSEQ multiplex PCR; TCRdb's table is partial and in-frame only. The data hold 95,000 to 150,000 clones, with less than 90% observed a single time. Sequenced: PBMCs. This chain joins TRBV30 and TRBJ1-2, with a tentative D call TRBD1 (5 bases). The sequence came from a young man in good health and CMV-seropositive. This CDR3 is CAWSIRGLLTNYGYTF. The CDR3 DNA reads as TGTGCCTGGAGTATCCGGGGACTCCTGACTAACTATGGCTACACCTTC.